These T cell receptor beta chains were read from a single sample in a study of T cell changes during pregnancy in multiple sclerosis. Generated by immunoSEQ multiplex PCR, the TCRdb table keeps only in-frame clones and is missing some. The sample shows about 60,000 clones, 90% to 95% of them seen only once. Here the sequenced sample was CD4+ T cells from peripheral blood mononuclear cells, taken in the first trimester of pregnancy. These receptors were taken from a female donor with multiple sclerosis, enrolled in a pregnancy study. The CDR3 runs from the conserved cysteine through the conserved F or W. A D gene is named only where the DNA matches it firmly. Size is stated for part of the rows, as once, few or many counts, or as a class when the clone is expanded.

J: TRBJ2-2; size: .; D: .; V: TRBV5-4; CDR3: CASSLGLVNTGELFF; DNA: TGTGCCAGCAGCTTGGGACTGGTGAACACCGGGGAGCTGTTTTTT
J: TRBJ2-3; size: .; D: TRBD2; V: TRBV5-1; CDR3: CASSTGRSGGPADTQYF; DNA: TGCGCCAGCAGCACTGGCCGGTCGGGGGGGCCCGCAGATACGCAGTATTTT
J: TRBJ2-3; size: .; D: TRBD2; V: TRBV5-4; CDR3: CASSLKGRGGADTQYF; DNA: TGTGCCAGCAGCTTGAAGGGGCGGGGAGGGGCAGATACGCAGTATTTT
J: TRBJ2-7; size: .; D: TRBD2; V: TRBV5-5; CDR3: CASSPWAEGRGGSLDEQYF; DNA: TGTGCCAGCAGCCCCTGGGCTGAGGGGCGGGGGGGAAGTCTTGACGAGCAGTACTTC
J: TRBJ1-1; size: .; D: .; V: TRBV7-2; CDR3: CASSYLAGVNTEAFF; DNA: TGTGCCAGCAGCTATCTTGCGGGGGTGAACACTGAAGCTTTCTTT
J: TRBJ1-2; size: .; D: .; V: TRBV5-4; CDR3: CASSLDQGPGGYTF; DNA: TGTGCCAGCAGCCTCGACCAGGGGCCGGGAGGCTACACCTTC
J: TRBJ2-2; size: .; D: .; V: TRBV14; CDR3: CASSQVPGGAVSPGELFF; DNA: TGTGCCAGCAGCCAAGTCCCTGGAGGGGCGGTTAGTCCCGGGGAGCTGTTTTTT
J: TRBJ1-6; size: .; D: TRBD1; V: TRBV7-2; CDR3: CASRRDRGDSPLHF; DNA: TGTGCCAGCAGACGGGACAGGGGAGATTCACCCCTCCACTTT
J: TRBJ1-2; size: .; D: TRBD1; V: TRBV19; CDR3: CASSGGQGGYGYTF; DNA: TGTGCCAGTAGTGGGGGACAGGGAGGCTATGGCTACACCTTC
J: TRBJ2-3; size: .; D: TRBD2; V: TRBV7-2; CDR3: CASNLRGGRETDTQYF; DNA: TGTGCCAGCAATCTGCGGGGGGGCCGTGAGACAGATACGCAGTATTTT
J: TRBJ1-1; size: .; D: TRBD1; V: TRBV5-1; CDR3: CASSLVTGVTEAFF; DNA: TGCGCCAGCAGCTTGGTGACAGGGGTCACTGAAGCTTTCTTT
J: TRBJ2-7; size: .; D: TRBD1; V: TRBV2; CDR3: CASIRGREQYF; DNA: TGTGCCAGCATCAGGGGGCGAGAGCAGTACTTC
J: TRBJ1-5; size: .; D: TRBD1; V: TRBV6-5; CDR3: CASSPDRGGNQPQHF; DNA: TGTGCCAGCAGCCCGGACAGGGGGGGCAATCAGCCCCAGCATTTT
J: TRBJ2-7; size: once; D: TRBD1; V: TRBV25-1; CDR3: CASSARDRVSYEQYF; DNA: TGTGCCAGCAGTGCCCGGGACAGGGTCTCCTACGAGCAGTACTTC
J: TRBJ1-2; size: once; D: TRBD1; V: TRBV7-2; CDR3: CASSLAPGTGNYGYTF; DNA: TGTGCCAGCAGCTTAGCACCCGGGACAGGGAACTATGGCTACACCTTC
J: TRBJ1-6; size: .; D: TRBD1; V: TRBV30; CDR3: CAWRGTGGLSPLHF; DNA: TGTGCCTGGAGAGGGACAGGGGGCTTATCACCCCTCCACTTT
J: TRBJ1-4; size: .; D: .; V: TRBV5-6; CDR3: CASSFDSINEKLFF; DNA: TGTGCCAGCAGCTTTGACAGCATTAATGAAAAACTGTTTTTT
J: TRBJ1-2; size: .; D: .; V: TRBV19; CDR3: CASSILLGGYTF; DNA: TGTGCCAGTAGTATCTTACTAGGAGGCTACACCTTC
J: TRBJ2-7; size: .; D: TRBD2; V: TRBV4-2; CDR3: CASSQNRAGGLYEQYF; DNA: TGTGCCAGCAGCCAGAATCGGGCGGGGGGCTTGTACGAGCAGTACTTC
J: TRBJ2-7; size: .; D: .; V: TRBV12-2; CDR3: CASRLTPGDFSYEQYF; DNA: TGTGCAAGTCGCCTCACTCCCGGGGACTTCTCCTACGAGCAGTACTTC
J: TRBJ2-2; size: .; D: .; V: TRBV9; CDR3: CASSQRDGELFF; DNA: TGTGCCAGCAGCCAGAGGGACGGGGAGCTGTTTTTT
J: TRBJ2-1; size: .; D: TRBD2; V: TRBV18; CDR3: CASSSFSGGAHNEQFF; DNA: TGTGCCAGCTCATCTTTTAGCGGGGGGGCTCACAATGAGCAGTTCTTC
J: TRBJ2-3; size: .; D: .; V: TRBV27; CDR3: CASSFTPPQVGGGTDTQYF; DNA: TGTGCCAGCAGTTTTACCCCCCCTCAGGTGGGGGGTGGGACAGATACGCAGTATTTT
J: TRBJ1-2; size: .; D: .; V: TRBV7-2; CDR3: CASSLKQAPMGGYTF; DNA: TGTGCCAGCAGCTTAAAACAGGCACCTATGGGTGGCTACACCTTC
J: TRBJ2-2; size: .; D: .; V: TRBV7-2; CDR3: CASSLQGTSNTGELFF; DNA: TGTGCCAGCAGCCTACAGGGGACTTCGAACACCGGGGAGCTGTTTTTT
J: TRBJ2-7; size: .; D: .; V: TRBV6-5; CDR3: CASSRQAHYEQYF; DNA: TGTGCCAGCAGTCGACAAGCTCACTACGAGCAGTACTTC
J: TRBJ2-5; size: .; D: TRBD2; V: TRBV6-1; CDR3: CASSEGLLAELQETQYF; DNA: TGTGCCAGCAGTGAAGGACTACTAGCGGAGCTCCAAGAGACCCAGTACTTC
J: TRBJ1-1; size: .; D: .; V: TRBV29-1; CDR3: CSVRFGSNTEAFF; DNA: TGCAGCGTCCGTTTTGGCTCGAACACTGAAGCTTTCTTT
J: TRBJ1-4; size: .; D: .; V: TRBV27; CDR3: CASSPRVIGEKLFF; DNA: TGTGCCAGCAGCCCCAGGGTAATAGGGGAAAAACTGTTTTTT
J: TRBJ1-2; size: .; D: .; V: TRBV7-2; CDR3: CASSLAGVYGYTF; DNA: TGTGCCAGCAGCCTCGCAGGGGTCTATGGCTACACCTTC
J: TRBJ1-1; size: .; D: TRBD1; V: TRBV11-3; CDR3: CASSPQGDTEAFF; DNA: TGTGCCAGCAGCCCGCAGGGGGACACTGAAGCTTTCTTT
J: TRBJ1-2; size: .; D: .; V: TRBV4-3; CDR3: CASSPQGSYGYTF; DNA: TGCGCCAGCAGCCCCCAGGGGTCCTATGGCTACACCTTC
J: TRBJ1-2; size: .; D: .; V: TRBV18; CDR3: CASSPPGTFNYGYTF; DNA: TGTGCCAGCTCACCACCCGGGACTTTTAACTATGGCTACACCTTC
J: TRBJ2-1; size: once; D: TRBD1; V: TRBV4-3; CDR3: CASSQAGTGGSYNEQFF; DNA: TGCGCCAGCAGCCAAGCTGGGACAGGGGGCTCCTACAATGAGCAGTTCTTC
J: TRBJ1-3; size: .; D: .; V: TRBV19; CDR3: CASTQAGGYSGNTIYF; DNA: TGTGCCAGTACCCAAGCAGGAGGATACTCTGGAAACACCATATATTTT
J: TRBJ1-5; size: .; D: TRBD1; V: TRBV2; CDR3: CASQGGTGGYVGQPQHF; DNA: TGTGCCTCCCAGGGGGGGACAGGGGGGTATGTCGGTCAGCCCCAGCATTTT
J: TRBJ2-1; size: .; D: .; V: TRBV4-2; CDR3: CASSVSTGNEQFF; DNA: TGTGCCAGCAGCGTATCCACGGGGAATGAGCAGTTCTTC
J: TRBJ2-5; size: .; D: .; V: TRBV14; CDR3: CASSQAGETQYF; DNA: TGTGCCAGCAGCCAAGCGGGAGAGACCCAGTACTTC
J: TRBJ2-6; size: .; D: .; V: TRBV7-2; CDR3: CASSPQVSGANVLTF; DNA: TGTGCCAGCAGCCCTCAGGTCTCTGGGGCCAACGTCCTGACTTTC
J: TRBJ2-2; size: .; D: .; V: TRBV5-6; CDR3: CASSSGGRAGELFF; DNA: TGTGCCAGCAGTTCAGGCGGCAGGGCCGGGGAGCTGTTTTTT
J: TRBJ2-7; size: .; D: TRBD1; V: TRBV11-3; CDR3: CASSLAGGHSYEQYF; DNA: TGTGCCAGCAGCTTAGCAGGGGGCCACTCCTACGAGCAGTACTTC
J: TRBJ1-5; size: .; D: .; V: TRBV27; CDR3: CASSFPTVQPQHF; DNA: TGTGCCAGCAGTTTTCCGACTGTACAGCCCCAGCATTTT
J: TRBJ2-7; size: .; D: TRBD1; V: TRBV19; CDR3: CASSDPGQVTYEQYF; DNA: TGTGCCAGTAGTGATCCGGGACAGGTGACCTACGAGCAGTACTTC
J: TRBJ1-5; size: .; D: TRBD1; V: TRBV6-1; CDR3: CASSEATGWTQHF; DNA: TGTGCCAGCAGTGAAGCGACAGGGTGGACCCAGCATTTT
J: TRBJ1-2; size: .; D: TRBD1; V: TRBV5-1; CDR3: CASSLDSRGPSIF; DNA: TGCGCCAGCAGCTTGGATTCTAGGGGGCCCTCCATCTTC
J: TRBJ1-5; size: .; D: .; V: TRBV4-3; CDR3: CASSPRFSGGVGQPQHF; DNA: TGCGCCAGCAGCCCAAGATTTTCCGGCGGGGTGGGCCAGCCCCAGCATTTT
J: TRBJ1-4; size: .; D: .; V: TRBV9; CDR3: CASSATGQTYEKLFF; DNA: TGTGCCAGCAGCGCAACGGGACAAACCTATGAAAAACTGTTTTTT
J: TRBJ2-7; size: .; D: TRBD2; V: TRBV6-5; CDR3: CASSYTRGGPSYEQYF; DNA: TGTGCCAGCAGTTATACGCGGGGGGGCCCCTCCTACGAGCAGTACTTC
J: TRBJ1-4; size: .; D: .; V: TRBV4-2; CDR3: CASSQTQVPNEKLFF; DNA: TGTGCCAGCAGCCAAACCCAGGTCCCGAATGAAAAACTGTTTTTT
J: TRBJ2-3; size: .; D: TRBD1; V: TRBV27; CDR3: CASSFYSGPGDSYTDTQYF; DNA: TGTGCCAGCAGTTTTTATTCAGGCCCCGGGGACAGCTACACAGATACGCAGTATTTT
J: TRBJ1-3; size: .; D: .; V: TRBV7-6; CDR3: CASSLTRAGSSGNTIYF; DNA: TGTGCCAGCAGCTTAACCCGCGCGGGCAGCTCTGGAAACACCATATATTTT
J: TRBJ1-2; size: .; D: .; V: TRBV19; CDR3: CASSIGGGAYGYTF; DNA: TGTGCCAGTAGTATAGGCGGGGGAGCCTATGGCTACACCTTC